This TCR beta chain was captured in a study of CD8+ T cells in alopecia areata. Study-wide points: On tofacitinib, scalp and blood still held many of the expanded lesional clones.

Treatment meaning: oral pan-JAK inhibitor, 5-10 mg twice daily. Sequencing templates came from extracted RNA that was reverse transcribed into cDNA. Repertoires were generated with immunoSEQ multiplex PCR, while TCRdb's copy carries only in-frame clones and drops some. The sample has approximately 210,000 clones; 64% are singletons. Germline CDR1 is SGHTA and CDR2 is FQGNSA. Trimming stripped 5 bases from V and 0 bases from J, with 13 bases between. The CDR3 has 15 amino acids. Points on this clone: Its antigen is as yet unknown.

This TCR derives from a human donor with alopecia areata. The chain links TRBV7-2 to TRBJ1-2; D uncertain. The source material was CD4+ T cells sorted from blood, sampled at week 4, from a patient treated with tofacitinib. The CDR3: CASSIDRGSNYGYTF. The CDR3 nucleotides are TGTGCCAGCAGCATTGACCGGGGTTCTAACTATGGCTACACCTTC.